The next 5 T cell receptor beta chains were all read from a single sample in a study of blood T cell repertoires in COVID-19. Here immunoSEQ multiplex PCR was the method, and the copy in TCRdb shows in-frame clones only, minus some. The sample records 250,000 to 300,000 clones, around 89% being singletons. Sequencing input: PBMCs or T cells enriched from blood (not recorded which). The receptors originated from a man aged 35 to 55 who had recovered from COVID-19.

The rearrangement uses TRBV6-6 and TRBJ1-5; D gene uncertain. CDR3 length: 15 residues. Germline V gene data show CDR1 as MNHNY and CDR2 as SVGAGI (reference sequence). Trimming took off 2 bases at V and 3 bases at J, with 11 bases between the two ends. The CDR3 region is CASSYGPGDNQPQHF. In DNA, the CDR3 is TGTGCCAGCAGTTACGGCCCCGGGGACAATCAGCCCCAGCATTTT.

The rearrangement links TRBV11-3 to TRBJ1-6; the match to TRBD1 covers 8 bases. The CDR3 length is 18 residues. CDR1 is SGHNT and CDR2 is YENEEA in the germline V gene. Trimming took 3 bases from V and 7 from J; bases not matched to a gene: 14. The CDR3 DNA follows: TGTGCCAGCAGCTTGAAGACAGGGGCTCTGTCGGTCAATTCACCCCTCCACTTT. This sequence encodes CASSLKTGALSVNSPLHF.

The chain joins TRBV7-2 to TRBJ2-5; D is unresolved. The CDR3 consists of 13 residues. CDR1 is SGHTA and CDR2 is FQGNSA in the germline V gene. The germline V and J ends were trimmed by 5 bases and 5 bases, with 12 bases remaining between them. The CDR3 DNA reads TGTGCCAGCAGCACAAAGAGGTGGGAGACCCAGTACTTC. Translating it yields CASSTKRWETQYF.

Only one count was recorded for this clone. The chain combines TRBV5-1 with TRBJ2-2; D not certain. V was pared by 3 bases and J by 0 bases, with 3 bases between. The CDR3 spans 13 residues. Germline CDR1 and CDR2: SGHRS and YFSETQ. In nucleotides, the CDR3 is TGCGCCAGCAGCTCCTCGAACACCGGGGAGCTGTTTTTT. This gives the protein CASSSSNTGELFF.

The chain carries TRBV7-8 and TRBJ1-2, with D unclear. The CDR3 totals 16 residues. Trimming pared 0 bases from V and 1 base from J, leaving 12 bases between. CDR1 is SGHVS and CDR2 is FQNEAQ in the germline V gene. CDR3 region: CASSLAYGRLNYGYTF. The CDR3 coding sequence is TGTGCCAGCAGCTTAGCTTACGGCAGACTTAACTATGGCTACACCTTC.